Detailed here is one T cell receptor (beta chain). This entry belongs to a study of TIL therapy for anti-PD-1-resistant metastatic lung cancer. Background on the study: Half of patients were current or former smokers.

Time point defined: pre-treatment sample, taken before nivolumab and TIL therapy. Sequencing used immunoSEQ v3. Sequencing depth was about 2 million read pairs for survey level, roughly 4.5-6.5 million for deep. Data came from immunoSEQ multiplex PCR; TCRdb stores just in-frame clones and leaves some out. The sample lists 55,000 to 70,000 clones, around 90% seen once, with 2.5% to 3% in the top ten. This CDR3 spans 13 amino acids. V shed 6 bases and J 2 bases; nucleotides not matched to a gene: 1. Per the germline V gene, CDR1 is WSHSY and CDR2 is SAAADI. The chain has TRBV10-2 and TRBJ2-4; TRBD1 agrees at 7 bases. The specimen comprised blood, sampled at baseline. The receptor was derived from a person between 25 and 80 years old with non-small cell lung cancer. In nucleotides, the CDR3 is TGCGCCAGCAGACAGGGGTCCAAAAACATTCAGTACTTC. Its translation: CASRQGSKNIQYF.